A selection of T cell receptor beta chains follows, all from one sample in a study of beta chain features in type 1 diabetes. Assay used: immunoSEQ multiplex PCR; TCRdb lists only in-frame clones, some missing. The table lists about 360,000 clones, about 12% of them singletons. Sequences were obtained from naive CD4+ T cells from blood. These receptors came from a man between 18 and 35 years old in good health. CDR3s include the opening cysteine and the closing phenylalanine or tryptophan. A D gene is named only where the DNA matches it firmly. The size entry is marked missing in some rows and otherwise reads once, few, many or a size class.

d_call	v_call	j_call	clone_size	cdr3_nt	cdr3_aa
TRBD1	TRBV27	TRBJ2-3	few	TGTGCCAGCACTCCCAGAGGGGACAGACGCACAGATACGCAGTATTTT	CASTPRGDRRTDTQYF
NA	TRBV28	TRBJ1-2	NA	TGTGCCAGCGCGACACTTTATGGCTACACCTTC	CASATLYGYTF
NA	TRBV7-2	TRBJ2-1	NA	TGTGCCAGCACCCCAAGGAGTAGCTGGGTATTTGAGCAGTTCTTC	CASTPRSSWVFEQFF
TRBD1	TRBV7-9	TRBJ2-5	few	TGTGCCAGCAGCTTCTCGTACAGGGGAGAGACCCAGTACTTC	CASSFSYRGETQYF
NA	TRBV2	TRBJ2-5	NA	TGTGCCAGCGAGGTCCAAGAGACCCAGTACTTC	CASEVQETQYF
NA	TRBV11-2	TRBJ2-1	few	TGTGCCAGCAGCTATGGACAGCCCAATGAGCAGTTCTTC	CASSYGQPNEQFF
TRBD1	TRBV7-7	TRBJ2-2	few	TGTGCCAGGACGACAGGGCCAGCGAACACCGGGGAGCTGTTTTTT	CARTTGPANTGELFF
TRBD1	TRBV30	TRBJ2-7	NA	TGTGCCTGGAGACAGGGGGCGCGCGACGAGCAGTACTTC	CAWRQGARDEQYF
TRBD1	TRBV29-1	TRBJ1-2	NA	TGCAGCGTTGTTCGGCAGGGGGTCTCCTATGGCTACACCTTC	CSVVRQGVSYGYTF
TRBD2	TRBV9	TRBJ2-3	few	TGTGCCAGCAGCAAGCTAGCGGGGGGCACAGATACGCAGTATTTT	CASSKLAGGTDTQYF
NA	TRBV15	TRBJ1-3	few	TGTGCCACCAGCCGGACAGCGCTGAGAAACACCATATATTTT	CATSRTALRNTIYF
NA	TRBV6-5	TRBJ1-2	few	TGTGCCAGCAGTTACCACGACAGTAACTATGGCTACACCTTC	CASSYHDSNYGYTF
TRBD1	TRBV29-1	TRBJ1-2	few	TGCAGCGTTAAGCCCGGACAGGGAGATGGCTACACCTTC	CSVKPGQGDGYTF
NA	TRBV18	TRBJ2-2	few	TGTGCCAGCTCACTAAACGGGAGGAACACCGGGGAGCTGTTTTTT	CASSLNGRNTGELFF
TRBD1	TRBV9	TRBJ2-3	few	TGTGCCAGCAGCGTAGACAGGGGTGGGGCAGATACGCAGTATTTT	CASSVDRGGADTQYF
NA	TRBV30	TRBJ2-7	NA	TGTGCCTGGGCTCCTAGGGGCTACGAGCAGTACTTC	CAWAPRGYEQYF
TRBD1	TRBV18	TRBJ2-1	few	TGTGCCAGCTCACGGACAGGTGAGCAGTTCTTC	CASSRTGEQFF
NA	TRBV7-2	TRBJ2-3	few	TGTGCCAGCAGCACTTTAGATACGCAGTATTTT	CASSTLDTQYF
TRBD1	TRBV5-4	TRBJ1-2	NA	TGTGCCAGCAGCAAAGGACAGGGGCCTAACTATGGCTACACCTTC	CASSKGQGPNYGYTF
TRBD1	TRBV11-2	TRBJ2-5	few	TGTGCCAGCAGCCCCCCGGGACAGAAATATCAAGAGACCCAGTACTTC	CASSPPGQKYQETQYF
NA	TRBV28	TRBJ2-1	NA	TGTGCCAGCAGTACCAGCGGGCTGGCCGCACGAAGGGATGAGCAGTTCTTC	CASSTSGLAARRDEQFF
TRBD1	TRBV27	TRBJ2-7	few	TGTGCCAGCCGTCGGACAGGTATGAGCTCCTACGAGCAGTACTTC	CASRRTGMSSYEQYF
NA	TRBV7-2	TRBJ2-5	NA	TGCGCCAGCAGCAGAGACCGGGGGGAGACCCAGTACTTC	CASSRDRGETQYF
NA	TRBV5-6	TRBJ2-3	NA	TGTGCCAGCAGCTTGGTCGGGGAACGCACAGATACGCAGTATTTT	CASSLVGERTDTQYF
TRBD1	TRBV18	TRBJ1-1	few	TGTGCCAGCTCACCCCCAGGGGGCGGCACTGAAGCTTTCTTT	CASSPPGGGTEAFF